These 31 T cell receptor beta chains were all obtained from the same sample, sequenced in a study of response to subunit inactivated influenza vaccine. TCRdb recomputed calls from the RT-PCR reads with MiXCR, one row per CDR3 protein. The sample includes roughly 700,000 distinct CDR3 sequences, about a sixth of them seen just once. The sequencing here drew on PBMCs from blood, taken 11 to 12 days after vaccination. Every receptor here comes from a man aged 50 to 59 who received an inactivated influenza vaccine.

CDR3 protein: CASSLAGSRNEQYF. The DNA for the CDR3 is TGTGCCAGCAGCTTAGCGGGTAGTAGGAACGAGCAGTACTTC. The rearrangement links TRBV7-9 to TRBJ2-7; D uncertain. In germline, CDR1 is SEHNR, CDR2 FQNEAQ (reference sequence). CDR3 length: 14 residues. Trimming stripped 0 bases from V and 5 bases from J, with 11 bases between. The whole variable domain, remainder taken from reference TRBV7-9 and TRBJ2-7, is DTGVSQNPRHKITKRGQNVTFRCDPISEHNRLYWYRQTLGQGPEFLTYFQNEAQLEKSRLLSDRFSAERPKGSFSTLEIQRTEQGDSAMYLCASSLAGSRNEQYFGPGTRLTVT.

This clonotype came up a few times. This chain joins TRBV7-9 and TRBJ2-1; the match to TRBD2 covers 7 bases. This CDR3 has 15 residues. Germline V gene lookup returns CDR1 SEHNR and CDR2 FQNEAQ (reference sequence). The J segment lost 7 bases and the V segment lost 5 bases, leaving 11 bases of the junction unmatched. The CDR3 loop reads CASSHLGGGWNEQFF. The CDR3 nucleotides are TGTGCCAGCAGCCACCTTGGCGGGGGATGGAATGAGCAGTTCTTC.

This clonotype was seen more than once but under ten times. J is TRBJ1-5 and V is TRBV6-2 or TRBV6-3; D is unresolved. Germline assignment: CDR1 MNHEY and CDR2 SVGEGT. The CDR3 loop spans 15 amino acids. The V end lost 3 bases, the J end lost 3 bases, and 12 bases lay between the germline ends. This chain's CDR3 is CASSYFGTYNQPQHF. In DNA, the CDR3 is TGTGCCAGCAGTTATTTCGGAACCTACAATCAGCCCCAGCATTTT.

This chain's CDR3 is CASSLSPGVNTEAFF. The CDR3 DNA reads as TGTGCCAGCAGTTTATCCCCGGGGGTGAACACTGAAGCTTTCTTT. The chain carries TRBV12-3 or TRBV12-4 and TRBJ1-1; D perhaps matches TRBD1 (5 bases). Deletions cut 2 bases from V and 0 bases from J, with 10 bases between. The CDR3 runs 15 residues.

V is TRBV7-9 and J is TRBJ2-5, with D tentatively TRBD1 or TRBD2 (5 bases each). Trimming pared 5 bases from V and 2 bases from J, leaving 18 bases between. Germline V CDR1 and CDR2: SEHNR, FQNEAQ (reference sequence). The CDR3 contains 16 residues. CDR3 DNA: TGTGCCAGCAGCCCCCCCACGGGACGCCAACAAGAGACCCAGTACTTC. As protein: CASSPPTGRQQETQYF.

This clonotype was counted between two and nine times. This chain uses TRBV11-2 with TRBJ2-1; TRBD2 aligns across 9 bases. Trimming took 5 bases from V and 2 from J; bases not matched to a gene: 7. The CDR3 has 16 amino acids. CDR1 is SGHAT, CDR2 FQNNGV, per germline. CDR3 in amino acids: CASSAGLARPYNEQFF. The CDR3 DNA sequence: TGTGCCAGCAGCGCCGGACTAGCGAGGCCCTACAATGAGCAGTTCTTC.

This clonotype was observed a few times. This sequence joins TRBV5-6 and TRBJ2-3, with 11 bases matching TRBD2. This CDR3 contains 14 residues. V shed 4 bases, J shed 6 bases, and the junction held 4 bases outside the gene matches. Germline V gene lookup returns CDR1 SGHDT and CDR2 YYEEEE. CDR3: CASSRGLADDTQYF. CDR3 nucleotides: TGTGCCAGCAGCAGGGGACTAGCGGATGATACGCAGTATTTT.

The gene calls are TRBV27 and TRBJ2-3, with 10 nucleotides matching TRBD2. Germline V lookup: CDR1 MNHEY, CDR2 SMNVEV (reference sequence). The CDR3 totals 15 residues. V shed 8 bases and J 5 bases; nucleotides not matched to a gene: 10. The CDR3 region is CASSVSGRAGDTQYF. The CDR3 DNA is TGTGCCAGCTCGGTCAGCGGGAGGGCTGGAGATACGCAGTATTTT.

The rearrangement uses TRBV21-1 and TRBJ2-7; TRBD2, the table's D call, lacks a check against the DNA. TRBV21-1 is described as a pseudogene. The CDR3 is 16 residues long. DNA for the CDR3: TGTGCCGGCAGACTAAAGGACAGAGCTATCCCGTACGAGCAGTACTTC. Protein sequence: CAGRLKDRAIPYEQYF.

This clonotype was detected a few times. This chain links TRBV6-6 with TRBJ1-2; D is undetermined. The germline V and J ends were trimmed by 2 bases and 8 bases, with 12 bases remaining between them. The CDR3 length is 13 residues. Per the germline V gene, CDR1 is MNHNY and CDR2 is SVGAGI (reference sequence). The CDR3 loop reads CASSYRTSAGYTF. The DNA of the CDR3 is TGTGCCAGCAGTTACCGGACTTCGGCGGGCTACACCTTC.

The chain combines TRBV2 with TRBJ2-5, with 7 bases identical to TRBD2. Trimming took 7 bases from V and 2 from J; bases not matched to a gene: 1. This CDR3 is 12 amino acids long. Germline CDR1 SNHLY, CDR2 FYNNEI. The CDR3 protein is CASTREQETQYF. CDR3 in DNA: TGTGCCAGCACGCGGGAGCAAGAGACCCAGTACTTC.

CDR3 protein: CSAVAGGLDRQQFF. For the CDR3, the DNA is TGCAGTGCTGTAGCGGGGGGGCTTGACCGGCAGCAGTTCTTC. This chain uses TRBV20-1 with TRBJ2-1; 11 bases map to TRBD2. This CDR3 region has 14 residues. Germline CDR1 is DFQATT and CDR2 is SNEGSKA (reference sequence). V gave up 5 bases and J gave up 11 bases; unmatched junction bases: 11.

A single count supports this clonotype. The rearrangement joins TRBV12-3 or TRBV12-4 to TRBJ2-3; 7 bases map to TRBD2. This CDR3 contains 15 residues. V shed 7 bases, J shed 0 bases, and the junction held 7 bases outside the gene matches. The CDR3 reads CASTDPGGSTDTQYF. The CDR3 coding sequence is TGTGCCAGCACCGACCCGGGGGGTAGCACAGATACGCAGTATTTT.

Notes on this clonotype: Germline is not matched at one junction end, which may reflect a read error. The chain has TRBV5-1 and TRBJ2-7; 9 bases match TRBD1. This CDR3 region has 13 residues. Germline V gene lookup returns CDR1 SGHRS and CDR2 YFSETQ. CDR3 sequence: CASSLFTGGDFIF. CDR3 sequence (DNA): TGCGCCAGCAGCTTGTTCACAGGGGGCGACTTCATCTTC.

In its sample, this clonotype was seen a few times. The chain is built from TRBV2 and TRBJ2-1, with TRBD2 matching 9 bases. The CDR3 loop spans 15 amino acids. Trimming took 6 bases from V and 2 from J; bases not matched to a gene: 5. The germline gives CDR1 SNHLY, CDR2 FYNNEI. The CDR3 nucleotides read TGTGCCAGCAGCCGGACTAGCGCAACCTACAATGAGCAGTTCTTC. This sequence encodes CASSRTSATYNEQFF.

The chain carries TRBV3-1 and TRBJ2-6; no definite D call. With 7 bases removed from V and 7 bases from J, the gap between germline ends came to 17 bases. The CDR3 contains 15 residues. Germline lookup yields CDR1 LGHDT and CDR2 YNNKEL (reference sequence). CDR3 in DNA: TGTGCCAGCACCACTACAGCGTCCTATGCCAACGTCCTGACTTTC. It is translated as CASTTTASYANVLTF.

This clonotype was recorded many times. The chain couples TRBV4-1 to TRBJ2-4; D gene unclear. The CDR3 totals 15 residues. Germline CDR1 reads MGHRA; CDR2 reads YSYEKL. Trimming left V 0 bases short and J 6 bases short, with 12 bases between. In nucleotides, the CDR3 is TGCGCCAGCAGCCAAGATTCGGCGGAGCTAAACATTCAGTACTTC. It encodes CASSQDSAELNIQYF.

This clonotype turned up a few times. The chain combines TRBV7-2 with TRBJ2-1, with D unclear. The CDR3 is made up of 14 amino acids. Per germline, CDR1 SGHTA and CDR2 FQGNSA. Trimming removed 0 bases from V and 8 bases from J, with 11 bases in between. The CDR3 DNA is TGTGCCAGCAGCTTAGCATCCTGGGCCGATGAGCAGTTCTTC. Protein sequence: CASSLASWADEQFF.

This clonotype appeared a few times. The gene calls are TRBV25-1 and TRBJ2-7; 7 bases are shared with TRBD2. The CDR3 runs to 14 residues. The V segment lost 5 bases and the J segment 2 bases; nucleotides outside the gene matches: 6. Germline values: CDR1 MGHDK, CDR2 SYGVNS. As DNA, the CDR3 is TGTGCCAGCAGTAATGAGCGGGGAGCCTACGAGCAGTACTTC. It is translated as CASSNERGAYEQYF.

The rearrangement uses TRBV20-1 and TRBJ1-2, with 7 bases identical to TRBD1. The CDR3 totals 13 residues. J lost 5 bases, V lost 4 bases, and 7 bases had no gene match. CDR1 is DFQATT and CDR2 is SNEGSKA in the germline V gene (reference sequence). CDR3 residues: CSATTGREYGYTF. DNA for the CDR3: TGCAGTGCTACGACAGGGCGGGAGTATGGCTACACCTTC.

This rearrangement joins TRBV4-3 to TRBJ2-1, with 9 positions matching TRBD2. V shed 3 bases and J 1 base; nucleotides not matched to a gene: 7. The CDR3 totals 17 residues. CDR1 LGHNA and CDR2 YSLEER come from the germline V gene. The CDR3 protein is CASSQAPLAGSYNEQFF. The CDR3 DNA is TGCGCCAGCAGCCAGGCCCCTCTAGCGGGGTCCTACAATGAGCAGTTCTTC.

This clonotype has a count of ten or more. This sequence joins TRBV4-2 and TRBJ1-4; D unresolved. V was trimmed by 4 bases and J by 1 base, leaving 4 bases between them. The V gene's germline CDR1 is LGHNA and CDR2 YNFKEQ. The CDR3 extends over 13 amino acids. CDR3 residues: CASSRQTNEKLFF. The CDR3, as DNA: TGTGCCAGCAGCCGCCAAACTAATGAAAAACTGTTTTTT.

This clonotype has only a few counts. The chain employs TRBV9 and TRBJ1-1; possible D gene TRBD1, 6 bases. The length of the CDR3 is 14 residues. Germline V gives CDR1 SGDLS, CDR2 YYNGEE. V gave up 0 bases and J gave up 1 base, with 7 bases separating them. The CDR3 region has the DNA TGTGCCAGCAGCGTAGTAGGGGGGAACACTGAAGCTTTCTTT. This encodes CASSVVGGNTEAFF.

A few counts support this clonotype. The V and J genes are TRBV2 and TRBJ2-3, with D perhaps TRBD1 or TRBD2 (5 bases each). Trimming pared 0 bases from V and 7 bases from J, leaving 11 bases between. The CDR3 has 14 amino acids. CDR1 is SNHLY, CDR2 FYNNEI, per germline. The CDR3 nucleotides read TGTGCCAGCAGTGAAGCTGGGGGTCCATATACGCAGTATTTT. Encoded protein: CASSEAGGPYTQYF.

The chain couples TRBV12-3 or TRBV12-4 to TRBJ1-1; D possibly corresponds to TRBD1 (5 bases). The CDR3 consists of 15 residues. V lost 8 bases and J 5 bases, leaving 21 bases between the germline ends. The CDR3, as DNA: TGTGCCAGCCACTTTCCCCGGGGGACGGGGACTGAAGCTTTCTTT. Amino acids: CASHFPRGTGTEAFF.

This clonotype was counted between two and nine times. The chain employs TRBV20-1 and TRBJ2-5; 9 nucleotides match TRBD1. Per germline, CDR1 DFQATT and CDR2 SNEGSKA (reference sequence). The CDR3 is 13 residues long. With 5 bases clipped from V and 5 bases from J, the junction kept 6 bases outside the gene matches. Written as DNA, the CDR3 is TGCAGTGCTGCGGACAGGGGCTTGGAGACCCAGTACTTC. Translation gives CSAADRGLETQYF.

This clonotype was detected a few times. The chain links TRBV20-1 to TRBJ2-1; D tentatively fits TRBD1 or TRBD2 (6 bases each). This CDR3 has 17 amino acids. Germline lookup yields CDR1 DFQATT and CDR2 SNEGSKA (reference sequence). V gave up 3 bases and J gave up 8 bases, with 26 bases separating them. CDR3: CSARQNGGGTGGDEQFF. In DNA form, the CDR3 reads TGCAGTGCTAGGCAGAACGGAGGGGGAACGGGCGGCGATGAGCAGTTCTTC.

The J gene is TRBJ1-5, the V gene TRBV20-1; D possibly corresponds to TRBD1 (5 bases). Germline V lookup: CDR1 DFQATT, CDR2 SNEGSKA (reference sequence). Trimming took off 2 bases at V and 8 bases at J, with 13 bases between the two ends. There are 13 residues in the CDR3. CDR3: CSARPRGGEPQHF. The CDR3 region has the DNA TGCAGTGCTAGACCTCGCGGGGGAGAGCCCCAGCATTTT.

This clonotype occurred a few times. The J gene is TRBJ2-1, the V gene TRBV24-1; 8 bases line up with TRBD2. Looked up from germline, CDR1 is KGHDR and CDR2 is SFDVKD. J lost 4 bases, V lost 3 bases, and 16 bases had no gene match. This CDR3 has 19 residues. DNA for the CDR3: TGTGCCACCAGTGATCCTTACCCCGGGAGGGGGTCTTTTTACAATGAGCAGTTCTTC. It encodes CATSDPYPGRGSFYNEQFF.

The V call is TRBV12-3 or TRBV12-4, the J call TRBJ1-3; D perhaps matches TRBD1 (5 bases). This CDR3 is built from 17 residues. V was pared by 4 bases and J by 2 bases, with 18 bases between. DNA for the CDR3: TGTGCCAGCAGTTCTCCTGGGACTTCCCCGGCTGGAAACACCATATATTTT. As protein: CASSSPGTSPAGNTIYF.

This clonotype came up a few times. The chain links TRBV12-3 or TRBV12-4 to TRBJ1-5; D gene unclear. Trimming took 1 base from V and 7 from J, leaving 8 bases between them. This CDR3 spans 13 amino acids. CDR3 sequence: CASSLGFAQPQHF. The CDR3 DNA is TGTGCCAGCAGTTTAGGCTTCGCCCAGCCCCAGCATTTT.